A single sample gave rise to the 20 T cell receptor beta chains below, sequenced in a study of blood T cell repertoires in COVID-19. Sequencing used immunoSEQ multiplex PCR; TCRdb keeps in-frame clones, though not all of them. The sample holds approximately 130,000 clones, 81% seen once. Sequenced: peripheral blood. The receptors stem from a woman aged 60-75 years with active or convalescent COVID-19.

This clone occurred a few times. The rearrangement links TRBV18 to TRBJ1-5, with 8 bases fitting TRBD1. V was clipped by 3 bases and J by 3 bases; unmatched bases: 7. Germline assignment: CDR1 KGHSH and CDR2 LQKENI. The length of the CDR3 is 16 residues. CDR3 nucleotides: TGTGCCAGCTCACCGGGGCAGGGGGCTCCCAATCAGCCCCAGCATTTT. Translating gives CASSPGQGAPNQPQHF.

The V and J genes are TRBV30 and TRBJ1-6, with 8 bases identical to TRBD1. The V and J ends lost 5 bases and 11 bases, in that order; junction bases with no gene match: 17. The CDR3 consists of 16 residues. Germline CDR1 and CDR2: GTSNPN and SVGIG (reference sequence). The CDR3: CAWALPDRGRGTPLHF. The CDR3 nucleotides are TGTGCCTGGGCCCTACCTGACAGGGGCCGAGGTACACCCCTCCACTTT.

The chain uses TRBV5-1 and TRBJ1-2; D is possibly TRBD1 (5 bases). From germline, CDR1 is SGHRS and CDR2 YFSETQ. The ends were cut back, 0 bases at V and 6 bases at J, with 9 bases in the middle. The CDR3 loop spans 13 amino acids. As DNA, the CDR3 is TGCGCCAGCAGCTTGGAGGTGACAGATGGCTACACCTTC. It specifies CASSLEVTDGYTF.

The CDR3 region is CATSDLSSPNHNEQFF. The CDR3 coding sequence is TGTGCCACCAGTGATTTGTCTAGCCCTAATCACAATGAGCAGTTCTTC. The rearrangement joins TRBV24-1 to TRBJ2-1, with D possibly being TRBD2 (5 bases). The V end was cut by 0 bases, the J end by 5 bases, with 13 bases between. This CDR3 spans 16 amino acids. Germline lookup yields CDR1 KGHDR and CDR2 SFDVKD.

The CDR3 loop reads CSASGLGQSYEQYV. CDR3 DNA: TGCAGTGCTAGTGGGCTCGGACAGTCCTACGAGCAGTACGTC. The V and J genes are TRBV20-1 and TRBJ2-7, with D maybe TRBD1 (6 bases). V was pared by 3 bases and J by 1 base, with 13 bases between. The CDR3 runs 14 residues. The germline gives CDR1 DFQATT, CDR2 SNEGSKA (reference sequence).

The count of this clone is one. The rearrangement uses TRBV9 and TRBJ2-3; D gene unclear. V was cut by 0 bases and J by 4 bases, with 6 bases left in between. Germline V CDR1 and CDR2: SGDLS, YYNGEE. The CDR3 covers 13 residues. This CDR3 is CASSVGPPDTQYF. DNA of the CDR3: TGTGCCAGCAGCGTAGGTCCTCCAGATACGCAGTATTTT. Full variable domain (remainder filled in from reference TRBV9 and TRBJ2-3): DSGVTQTPKHLITATGQRVTLRCSPRSGDLSVYWYQQSLDQGLQFLIQYYNGEERAKGNILERFSAQQFPDLHSELNLSSLELGDSALYFCASSVGPPDTQYFGPGTRLTVL.

CDR3: CASSPRTGDQPQHF. CDR3 DNA sequence: TGTGCCAGTAGTCCCAGGACAGGGGATCAGCCCCAGCATTTT. The chain is built from TRBV19 and TRBJ1-5; 9 bases align to TRBD1. With 5 bases clipped from V and 5 bases from J, the junction kept 4 bases outside the gene matches. This CDR3 is 14 amino acids long. CDR1 is LNHDA and CDR2 is SQIVND in the germline V gene (reference sequence).

The rearrangement links TRBV10-3 to TRBJ2-2; 8 nucleotides align to TRBD1. CDR3 size: 14 residues. V dropped 1 base and J dropped 6; count of bases not matched to a gene: 1. The germline V gene encodes CDR1 ENHRY and CDR2 SYGVKD. This CDR3 is CAISELTGAGELFF. CDR3 sequence (DNA): TGTGCCATCAGTGAGTTGACAGGGGCCGGGGAGCTGTTTTTT.

This chain uses TRBV19 with TRBJ2-5; tentative D call: TRBD2 (5 bases). The germline gives CDR1 LNHDA, CDR2 SQIVND (reference sequence). The CDR3 sequence is 14 residues long. Trimming pared 4 bases from V and 1 base from J, leaving 10 bases between. In DNA form, the CDR3 reads TGTGCCAGTAGTAGTGAGCGGAGCCAAGAGACCCAGTACTTC. Translated, it gives CASSSERSQETQYF.

This chain uses TRBV5-1 with TRBJ1-4, with D possibly matching TRBD1 (5 bases). Germline CDR1 reads SGHRS; CDR2 reads YFSETQ. The CDR3 totals 14 residues. V gave up 4 bases and J gave up 7 bases, with 14 bases separating them. The CDR3: CASSVGRGVEKLFF. The CDR3, as DNA: TGCGCCAGCAGCGTGGGCCGGGGGGTTGAAAAACTGTTTTTT.

This clone was detected only once. The chain uses TRBV4-2 and TRBJ1-5; tentative D call: TRBD1 (5 bases). The CDR3 is 16 residues long. V was pared by 3 bases and J by 3 bases, with 15 bases between. Germline assignment: CDR1 LGHNA and CDR2 YNFKEQ. Written as DNA, the CDR3 is TGTGCCAGCAGCCAGGAACCGGGACTTAACAATCAGCCCCAGCATTTT. Residues: CASSQEPGLNNQPQHF.

The gene calls are TRBV15 and TRBJ1-2; 8 bases agree with TRBD1. The V segment lost 5 bases and the J segment 2 bases; nucleotides outside the gene matches: 7. This CDR3 has 15 residues. Germline CDR1 is LNHNV and CDR2 is YYDKDF (reference sequence). As DNA, the CDR3 is TGTGCCACCAGCCCGCGGACAGGGTGGAACTATGGCTACACCTTC. It yields the protein CATSPRTGWNYGYTF.

V is TRBV7-2 and J is TRBJ2-6; weak D call: TRBD2 (6 bases). The CDR3 length is 17 residues. Trimming pared 1 base from V and 0 bases from J, leaving 10 bases between. The germline gives CDR1 SGHTA, CDR2 FQGNSA. The CDR3 loop is CASSLVGGNSGANVLTF. The CDR3 DNA reads TGTGCCAGCAGCTTAGTGGGCGGGAACTCTGGGGCCAACGTCCTGACTTTC.

V and J are TRBV28 and TRBJ1-1; tentative D call: TRBD1 (5 bases). Germline V lookup: CDR1 MDHEN, CDR2 SYDVKM. The CDR3 has 14 amino acids. V was clipped by 6 bases and J by 1 base, with 12 bases between them. CDR3 in amino acids: CASRDSQKNTEAFF. CDR3 nucleotide sequence: TGTGCCAGCAGAGACAGCCAGAAGAACACTGAAGCTTTCTTT.

Concerning this clone itself: In the same sample, other DNA sequences code for this CDR3. V and J are TRBV6-2 or TRBV6-3 and TRBJ1-1; D is ambiguous. Germline V CDR1 and CDR2: MNHEY, SVGEGT. There are 14 residues in the CDR3. V lost 0 bases, J lost 2 bases, and 7 bases lay in between. DNA of the CDR3: TGTGCCAGCAGTTACTCCGGCGGAAACACTGAAGCTTTCTTT. It codes for CASSYSGGNTEAFF.

In its sample, this clone was seen a few times. The J gene is TRBJ1-6, the V gene TRBV28; D ambiguous. The V and J ends lost 1 base and 9 bases respectively, with 13 bases between them. The germline gives CDR1 MDHEN, CDR2 SYDVKM. CDR3 length: 15 residues. CDR3 DNA: TGTGCCAGCAGTTTATATCGGGTTGGCGGTTCACCCCTCCACTTT. Translating gives CASSLYRVGGSPLHF.

This clone was seen a few times. In nucleotides, the CDR3 is TGCGCCAGCAGAAGATACGCCGGGACTAGCGCCGCCTACGAGCAGTACTTC. Amino acid sequence: CASRRYAGTSAAYEQYF. This chain links TRBV10-2 with TRBJ2-7; TRBD2 matches at 10 bases. CDR1 is WSHSY, CDR2 SAAADI, per germline. V dropped 6 bases and J dropped 2; count of bases not matched to a gene: 13. CDR3 length equals 17 residues.

The chain joins TRBV10-2 to TRBJ2-3; maybe TRBD1 (6 bases). V was shortened by 10 bases and J by 5 bases, with 16 bases between the two germline ends. Germline values: CDR1 WSHSY, CDR2 SAAADI. The CDR3 consists of 13 residues. The CDR3 is CATSTQGGDTQYF. Here the CDR3 DNA reads TGCGCCACTTCGACCCAAGGGGGAGATACGCAGTATTTT.

The V and J genes are TRBV5-4 and TRBJ2-3; perhaps TRBD2 as D (6 bases). Trimming pared 2 bases from V and 0 bases from J, leaving 7 bases between. Looked up from germline, CDR1 is SGHNT and CDR2 is YYREEE (reference sequence). The CDR3 length is 14 residues. The chain's CDR3 is CASSLLASTDTQYF. CDR3 sequence (DNA): TGTGCCAGCAGCTTACTAGCTAGCACAGATACGCAGTATTTT.

V is TRBV29-1 and J is TRBJ2-2, with D maybe TRBD2 (5 bases). Germline assignment: CDR1 SQVTM and CDR2 ANQGSEA. CDR3 length: 13 residues. V was cut by 4 bases and J by 6 bases, with 12 bases left in between. This CDR3 is CSVVQAGAGELFF. CDR3 DNA sequence: TGCAGCGTTGTTCAGGCGGGCGCCGGGGAGCTGTTTTTT.